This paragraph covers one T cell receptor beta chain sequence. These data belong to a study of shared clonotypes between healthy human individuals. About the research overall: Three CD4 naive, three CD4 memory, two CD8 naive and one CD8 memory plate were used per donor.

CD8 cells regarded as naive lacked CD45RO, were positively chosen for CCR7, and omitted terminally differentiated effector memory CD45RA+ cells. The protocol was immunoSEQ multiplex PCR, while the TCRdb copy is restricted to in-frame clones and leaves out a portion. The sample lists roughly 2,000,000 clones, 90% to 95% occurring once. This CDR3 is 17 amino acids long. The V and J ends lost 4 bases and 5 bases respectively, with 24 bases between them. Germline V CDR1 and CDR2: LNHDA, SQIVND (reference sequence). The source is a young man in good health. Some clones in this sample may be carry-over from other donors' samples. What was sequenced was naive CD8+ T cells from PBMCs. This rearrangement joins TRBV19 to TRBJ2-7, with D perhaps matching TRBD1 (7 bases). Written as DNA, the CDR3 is TGTGCCAGTAGTAAGACAGGCCCAGGGGGGTCTTTGGACGAGCAGTACTTC. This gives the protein CASSKTGPGGSLDEQYF.